The T cell receptor beta chain described here comes from a study of control samples from healthy donors and cancer patients. Repertoires were generated with immunoSEQ multiplex PCR, while TCRdb's copy carries only in-frame clones and drops some. The table lists tens of thousands of clones, around 94% of them singletons. The CDR3 is made up of 13 amino acids. CDR1 is SGHAT and CDR2 is FQNNGV in the germline V gene. The V and J ends lost 1 base and 5 bases respectively, with 8 bases between them. The receptor was derived from a young man in good health. Source material: blood. The chain recombines TRBV11-2 with TRBJ1-1, with a possible D match to TRBD1 (6 bases). CDR3 protein: CASSLATGTEAFF. The CDR3 DNA reads TGTGCCAGCAGCTTAGCCACAGGGACTGAAGCTTTCTTT. The whole variable domain, filled in from reference TRBV11-2 and TRBJ1-1, reads EAGVAQSPRYKIIEKRQSVAFWCNPISGHATLYWYQQILGQGPKLLIQFQNNGVVDDSQLPKDRFSAERLKGVDSTLKIQPAKLEDSAVYLCASSLATGTEAFFGQGTRLTVV.